This T cell receptor (beta chain) was sequenced for a study of T cells in Graves' hyperthyroidism and ophthalmopathy. Study results and limitations: Peripheral blood also featured most of the thyroid clonotypes expanded above 0.001.

The CDR3 is 12 residues long. The V and J ends lost 4 bases and 4 bases respectively, with 7 bases between them. Germline CDR1 reads MGHDK; CDR2 reads SYGVNS. TCR beta CDR3 region amplification was performed from RNA transcripts. In the first-round RT-PCR of the TCR CDR3, the HTBI primer set was used. TCRdb re-called the multiplex PCR reads through MiXCR, storing one row per CDR3 protein. Here the sample spans some 500,000 distinct CDR3 sequences, roughly 14% being singletons. Hyperthyroidism had been newly diagnosed in patients aged 18 to 65, and its duration was under 2 months. The diagnostic basis comprised clinical symptoms, serum thyroxine and TRAb, thyroid ultrasound and orbital computed tomography. Worth noting for this clonotype: Its matching antigen is unknown.

This chain connects TRBV25-1 to TRBJ2-5; D remains ambiguous. Sequencing input: blood. This sequence originates from a woman younger than 35 with Graves' hyperthyroidism. DNA of the CDR3: TGTGCCAGCAGTGCGGCCCTAGAGACCCAGTACTTC. Translated: CASSAALETQYF.